A selection of T cell receptor beta chains follows, all from one sample in a study of T cells in Graves' hyperthyroidism and ophthalmopathy. TCRdb re-analysed the multiplex PCR reads in MiXCR, keeping a single row per CDR3 protein. Among nearly 750,000 distinct CDR3 sequences listed, 35% were seen once. The sequenced sample was blood. These receptors were taken from a woman aged 40-49 years with Graves' hyperthyroidism. The CDR3 runs from the conserved cysteine through the conserved F or W. D genes are given only for firm matches. Clone size is stated in some rows and not others, as once, few, many or a class when expanded.

clone_size: -
v_call: TRBV10-3
j_call: TRBJ1-1
d_call: TRBD1
cdr3_aa: CAISDQGAAFF
cdr3_nt: TGTGCCATCTCCGATCAGGGGGCGGCTTTCTTT

clone_size: few
v_call: TRBV11-3
j_call: TRBJ1-1
d_call: -
cdr3_aa: CASSPRSGRDTEAFF
cdr3_nt: TGTGCCAGCAGCCCTCGGTCGGGACGCGACACTGAAGCTTTCTTT

clone_size: -
v_call: TRBV20-1
j_call: TRBJ1-5
d_call: -
cdr3_aa: CSAPKRGEPYSNQPQHF
cdr3_nt: TGCAGTGCTCCAAAACGGGGGGAACCATATAGCAATCAGCCCCAGCATTTT

clone_size: -
v_call: TRBV6-6
j_call: TRBJ1-1
d_call: TRBD1
cdr3_aa: CASSRNRGSGTEAFF
cdr3_nt: TGTGCCAGCAGTCGTAACAGGGGGAGTGGCACTGAAGCTTTCTTT

clone_size: -
v_call: TRBV28
j_call: TRBJ2-7
d_call: -
cdr3_aa: CASSFQTYEQYF
cdr3_nt: TGTGCCAGCAGTTTTCAAACCTACGAGCAGTACTTC

clone_size: -
v_call: TRBV5-1
j_call: TRBJ2-5
d_call: TRBD2
cdr3_aa: CASSFGTSGKQETQYF
cdr3_nt: TGCGCCAGCAGCTTTGGGACTAGCGGGAAGCAAGAGACCCAGTACTTC

clone_size: -
v_call: TRBV19
j_call: TRBJ1-2
d_call: TRBD1
cdr3_aa: CASSPAGGLRGYTF
cdr3_nt: TGTGCCAGTAGTCCTGCAGGGGGATTACGAGGCTACACCTTC

clone_size: many
v_call: TRBV29-1
j_call: TRBJ1-1
d_call: -
cdr3_aa: CSVEGTKNTEAFF
cdr3_nt: TGCAGCGTTGAAGGGACGAAGAACACTGAAGCTTTCTTT

clone_size: -
v_call: TRBV29-1
j_call: TRBJ2-1
d_call: TRBD2
cdr3_aa: CSPWRGNEQFF
cdr3_nt: TGCAGCCCCTGGCGGGGGAATGAGCAGTTCTTC

clone_size: -
v_call: TRBV10-3
j_call: TRBJ1-2
d_call: TRBD1
cdr3_aa: CAITGGEYGYTF
cdr3_nt: TGTGCCATTACAGGGGGAGAATACGGCTACACCTTC

clone_size: few
v_call: TRBV12-5
j_call: TRBJ2-2
d_call: -
cdr3_aa: CASGHGGELFF
cdr3_nt: TGTGCTAGTGGCCATGGAGGGGAGCTGTTTTTT

clone_size: many
v_call: TRBV7-8
j_call: TRBJ1-5
d_call: -
cdr3_aa: CASSLSGNQPQHF
cdr3_nt: TGTGCCAGCAGCTTAAGTGGCAATCAGCCCCAGCATTTT

clone_size: -
v_call: TRBV9
j_call: TRBJ1-1
d_call: TRBD1
cdr3_aa: CASSQEQGVGTEAFF
cdr3_nt: TGTGCCAGCAGCCAAGAACAGGGGGTAGGCACTGAAGCTTTCTTT

clone_size: -
v_call: TRBV7-6
j_call: TRBJ1-2
d_call: -
cdr3_aa: CASRPFVYGYTF
cdr3_nt: TGTGCCAGCAGGCCTTTCGTGTATGGCTACACCTTC

clone_size: few
v_call: TRBV20-1
j_call: TRBJ1-2
d_call: TRBD1
cdr3_aa: CSALLDREGDGYTF
cdr3_nt: TGCAGTGCCCTCCTGGACAGGGAAGGCGATGGCTACACCTTC

clone_size: -
v_call: TRBV28
j_call: TRBJ1-2
d_call: -
cdr3_aa: CASSLEGVGGYTF
cdr3_nt: TGTGCCAGCAGTTTGGAGGGTGTGGGTGGCTACACCTTC

clone_size: many
v_call: TRBV7-8
j_call: TRBJ2-7
d_call: -
cdr3_aa: CASSYDHEQYF
cdr3_nt: TGTGCCAGCAGCTACGACCACGAGCAGTACTTC

clone_size: -
v_call: TRBV19
j_call: TRBJ2-3
d_call: -
cdr3_aa: CASSMSVASTDTQYF
cdr3_nt: TGTGCCAGTAGTATGTCTGTGGCTAGCACAGATACGCAGTATTTT

clone_size: few
v_call: TRBV12-3/TRBV12-4
j_call: TRBJ1-2
d_call: TRBD1
cdr3_aa: CASSVTGTGSYGYTF
cdr3_nt: TGTGCCAGCAGTGTCACCGGGACAGGGAGCTATGGCTACACCTTC

clone_size: -
v_call: TRBV5-4
j_call: TRBJ1-2
d_call: -
cdr3_aa: CASSLDEYNYGYTF
cdr3_nt: TGTGCCAGCAGCTTAGACGAATATAACTATGGCTACACCTTC

clone_size: -
v_call: TRBV7-9
j_call: TRBJ1-3
d_call: -
cdr3_aa: CASSPRGGPTSSGNTIYF
cdr3_nt: TGTGCCAGCAGCCCACGGGGAGGACCAACGAGCTCTGGAAACACCATATATTTT

clone_size: many
v_call: TRBV14
j_call: TRBJ1-2
d_call: -
cdr3_aa: CASSQDNFPPYGYTF
cdr3_nt: TGTGCCAGCAGCCAAGATAACTTCCCTCCCTATGGCTACACCTTC